This T cell receptor (beta chain) is drawn from a study of persistence of HIV-infected CD4 T cells. Study-level points and caveats: CMV- and Gag-responding cells had lower TCRbeta richness than CD3/CD28-responding cells.

As regards this clone: What it binds is unknown.

Cells were stimulated with overlapping HIV-1 Gag 15-mer peptides. Sorted nonresponding memory CD4+ T cells were CD40L-negative, CD69-negative, CD45RO-high. The immunoSEQ assay was version 4, run in survey mode. The data were produced by immunoSEQ multiplex PCR, yet TCRdb's version contains in-frame clones alone and is incomplete. This sample yields approximately 36,000 clones, of which approximately 81% are seen a single time; around 5.4% belongs to the top ten. V lost 6 bases and J 1 base, leaving 16 bases between the germline ends. The germline gives CDR1 KGHSH, CDR2 LQKENI. This CDR3 contains 16 residues.

The chain couples TRBV18 to TRBJ1-5; weak D call: TRBD1 (5 bases). The clonotype originates from an adult with HIV. The donor label of this sample is uncertain. The sample was cultured CD4+ T cells from PBMCs, taken from a patient who received antiretroviral therapy. The CDR3 DNA is TGTGCCAGCTCGATACGGGACTCGGGCAGCAATCAGCCCCAGCATTTT. It codes for CASSIRDSGSNQPQHF.